Presented here are 22 T cell receptor beta chains from one specimen sequenced in a study of cytomegalovirus exposure and HLA in healthy donors. Measured with immunoSEQ multiplex PCR; TCRdb has only the in-frame clones, and not every one. The sample lists approximately 120,000 clones, 90% to 97% occurring once. The sample comprised PBMCs. These receptors were taken from a man younger than 35 in good health and CMV-seronegative.

This clone was seen a few times. This rearrangement joins TRBV7-2 to TRBJ1-4; perhaps TRBD1 as D (5 bases). Trimming stripped 2 bases from V and 7 bases from J, with 14 bases between. Germline-derived CDR1 and CDR2 are SGHTA and FQGNSA. The CDR3 is 15 amino acids. For the CDR3, the DNA is TGTGCCAGCAGCTTAACGGCAGGGCCGAGTGAAAAACTGTTTTTT. This translates into CASSLTAGPSEKLFF.

The rearrangement links TRBV4-1 to TRBJ2-7; weak D call: TRBD2 (6 bases). V lost 0 bases and J 0 bases, leaving 9 bases between the germline ends. This CDR3 is 15 amino acids long. Germline V lookup: CDR1 MGHRA, CDR2 YSYEKL. CDR3 loop: CASSQEGGSSYEQYF. CDR3 DNA: TGCGCCAGCAGCCAAGAGGGGGGTAGCTCCTACGAGCAGTACTTC.

This chain uses TRBV27 with TRBJ2-6, with 9 positions matching TRBD1. Looked up from germline, CDR1 is MNHEY and CDR2 is SMNVEV (reference sequence). The CDR3 covers 17 residues. V gave up 3 bases and J gave up 0 bases; unmatched junction bases: 3. CDR3 sequence reads: CASSLDRGDSGANVLTF. In DNA form, the CDR3 reads TGTGCCAGCAGTTTGGACAGGGGAGACTCTGGGGCCAACGTCCTGACTTTC.

The chain recombines TRBV5-6 with TRBJ2-3; D is unclear. The germline V and J ends were trimmed by 0 bases and 0 bases, with 5 bases remaining between them. CDR3 length: 14 amino acids. Germline V gene lookup returns CDR1 SGHDT and CDR2 YYEEEE. The CDR3 spells CASSLDPSTDTQYF. The CDR3 nucleotides are TGTGCCAGCAGCTTGGATCCGAGCACAGATACGCAGTATTTT. Combining the CDR3 with reference TRBV5-6 and TRBJ2-3 gives the whole variable domain DAGVTQSPTHLIKTRGQQVTLRCSPKSGHDTVSWYQQALGQGPQFIFQYYEEEERQRGNFPDRFSGHQFPNYSSELNVNALLLGDSALYLCASSLDPSTDTQYFGPGTRLTVL.

This chain joins TRBV9 and TRBJ1-5, with unresolved D. V was cut by 2 bases and J by 1 base, with 7 bases left in between. This CDR3 has 14 residues. The germline gives CDR1 SGDLS, CDR2 YYNGEE. The CDR3 reads CASSVSGSNQPQHF. CDR3 bases: TGTGCCAGCAGCGTTTCCGGGAGCAATCAGCCCCAGCATTTT. Full variable domain (outside the CDR3, taken from reference TRBV9 and TRBJ1-5): DSGVTQTPKHLITATGQRVTLRCSPRSGDLSVYWYQQSLDQGLQFLIQYYNGEERAKGNILERFSAQQFPDLHSELNLSSLELGDSALYFCASSVSGSNQPQHFGDGTRLSIL.

This clone was picked up one time. V usage is TRBV5-1 and J usage is TRBJ2-2, with no clear D. Per germline, CDR1 SGHRS and CDR2 YFSETQ. The CDR3 loop spans 15 amino acids. V was cut by 0 bases and J by 3 bases, with 9 bases left in between. CDR3 nucleotide sequence: TGCGCCAGCAGCTTGGGTACAACCCACACCGGGGAGCTGTTTTTT. It is translated as CASSLGTTHTGELFF.

V and J are TRBV4-1 and TRBJ1-1; TRBD1 might be the D (5 bases). Germline lookup yields CDR1 MGHRA and CDR2 YSYEKL. Trimming removed 0 bases from V and 4 bases from J, with 12 bases in between. CDR3 length equals 15 residues. CDR3 loop: CASSQDISGGTEAFF. CDR3 DNA: TGCGCCAGCAGCCAAGATATATCGGGGGGCACTGAAGCTTTCTTT.

The V call is TRBV14, the J call TRBJ2-1; 7 bases map to TRBD2. CDR1 and CDR2 from the germline V gene are SGHDN and FVKESK. V dropped 3 bases and J dropped 3; count of bases not matched to a gene: 8. This CDR3 is built from 16 residues. This CDR3 reads CASSQRSLADYNEQFF. The CDR3 DNA reads as TGTGCCAGCAGCCAGCGGTCCCTAGCGGACTACAATGAGCAGTTCTTC.

V usage is TRBV7-2 and J usage is TRBJ2-1; 9 bases are a match to TRBD2. Germline values: CDR1 SGHTA, CDR2 FQGNSA. The CDR3 is 14 residues long. V gave up 0 bases and J gave up 9 bases; unmatched junction bases: 3. The CDR3 DNA is TGTGCCAGCAGCTTAGCGGGACTAGCAACTGAGCAGTTCTTC. Translation gives CASSLAGLATEQFF.

The V and J genes are TRBV29-1 and TRBJ2-5, with D possibly TRBD2 on 6 matching bases. The germline gives CDR1 SQVTM, CDR2 ANQGSEA. V lost 2 bases to trimming and J lost 5 bases, with 15 bases between them. The CDR3 covers 14 residues. CDR3: CSVEMREVGETQYF. In nucleotides, the CDR3 is TGCAGCGTTGAAATGAGGGAGGTAGGGGAGACCCAGTACTTC.

This chain uses TRBV4-1 with TRBJ1-1; D is possibly TRBD1 (5 bases). With 3 bases removed from V and 5 bases from J, the gap between germline ends came to 7 bases. The CDR3 loop spans 12 amino acids. The germline gives CDR1 MGHRA, CDR2 YSYEKL. CDR3 amino acids: CASSHRETEAFF. The CDR3, as DNA: TGCGCCAGCAGCCACAGGGAAACTGAAGCTTTCTTT.

The chain uses TRBV6-6 and TRBJ2-1; no reliable D call. There are 15 residues in the CDR3. Trimming took 7 bases from V and 5 from J, leaving 18 bases between them. Germline V gives CDR1 MNHNY, CDR2 SVGAGI (reference sequence). Here the CDR3 reads CASTPAGVEDNEQFF. The DNA for the CDR3 is TGTGCCAGCACCCCGGCAGGCGTTGAAGACAATGAGCAGTTCTTC.

This sequence joins TRBV27 and TRBJ2-5; 9 bases map to TRBD2. This CDR3 region has 16 residues. The V and J ends lost 5 bases and 2 bases, in that order; junction bases with no gene match: 9. Germline V gene sequence: CDR1 MNHEY, CDR2 SMNVEV (reference sequence). Here the CDR3 DNA reads TGTGCCAGCAGTCCGGTAGCGGGGGATGTACAAGAGACCCAGTACTTC. Its translation is CASSPVAGDVQETQYF.

J is TRBJ1-3 and V is TRBV5-1, with 10 bases fitting TRBD1. V lost 2 bases, J lost 7 bases, and 12 bases stayed unmatched. Per germline, CDR1 SGHRS and CDR2 YFSETQ. The CDR3 consists of 17 residues. In DNA form, the CDR3 reads TGCGCCAGCAGCTTTACCCTCCGGGACAGGGGAGGTAACACCATATATTTT. Amino acid sequence: CASSFTLRDRGGNTIYF.

V is TRBV4-3 and J is TRBJ2-1; D not certain. Germline CDR1 and CDR2: LGHNA and YSLEER. V was pared by 2 bases and J by 6 bases, with 5 bases between. This CDR3 contains 12 residues. The CDR3 spells CASSQSLNEQFF. In DNA, the CDR3 is TGCGCCAGCAGCCAAAGCCTCAATGAGCAGTTCTTC.

The chain recombines TRBV5-1 with TRBJ2-3; 11 bases are shared with TRBD2. This CDR3 is built from 17 residues. Trimming cost V 5 bases and J 5 bases; bases outside gene matches: 13. Germline V gene lookup returns CDR1 SGHRS and CDR2 YFSETQ. The CDR3 reads CASRYLPLAGDIDTQYF. DNA for the CDR3: TGCGCCAGCAGGTATCTGCCACTAGCGGGAGATATAGATACGCAGTATTTT.

This clone was counted only a few times. The rearrangement joins TRBV18 to TRBJ1-2; D is ambiguous. The CDR3 spans 12 residues. Trimming removed 3 bases from V and 2 bases from J, with 4 bases in between. CDR1 is KGHSH and CDR2 is LQKENI in the germline V gene. The CDR3 sequence is CASSPGNYGYTF. The CDR3 nucleotides are TGTGCCAGCTCACCGGGCAACTATGGCTACACCTTC.

The chain joins TRBV11-3 to TRBJ2-2; 11 nucleotides agree with TRBD2. The CDR3 has 16 amino acids. Germline CDR1 reads SGHNT; CDR2 reads YENEEA. V dropped 5 bases and J dropped 4; count of bases not matched to a gene: 6. CDR3 sequence: CASSALAGDVTGELFF. The DNA for the CDR3 is TGTGCCAGCAGCGCACTAGCGGGAGATGTCACCGGGGAGCTGTTTTTT.

The rearrangement uses TRBV2 and TRBJ2-7, with 12 bases aligning to TRBD2. The CDR3 has 15 residues. The germline V gene encodes CDR1 SNHLY and CDR2 FYNNEI. V was pared by 7 bases and J by 2 bases, with 6 bases of the junction left unmatched. In DNA, the CDR3 is TGTGCCAGCACGTACCGACTAGCGGGAGCCTACGAGCAGTACTTC. Protein sequence: CASTYRLAGAYEQYF. The whole variable domain, remainder taken from reference TRBV2 and TRBJ2-7, is EPEVTQTPSHQVTQMGQEVILRCVPISNHLYFYWYRQILGQKVEFLVSFYNNEISEKSEIFDDQFSVERPDGSNFTLKIRSTKLEDSAMYFCASTYRLAGAYEQYFGPGTRLTVT.

The chain joins TRBV7-6 to TRBJ1-1; D remains unclear. Trimming removed 1 base from V and 3 bases from J, with 15 bases in between. Germline loops: CDR1 SGHVS, CDR2 FNYEAQ. This CDR3 spans 16 amino acids. The CDR3 region is CASSLGERNGDTEAFF. The CDR3 DNA reads TGTGCCAGCAGCTTAGGGGAACGGAACGGGGACACTGAAGCTTTCTTT.

The rearrangement uses TRBV19 and TRBJ2-7; unclear D gene. This CDR3 has 14 amino acids. Germline V CDR1 and CDR2: LNHDA, SQIVND (reference sequence). Between the trimmed V and J ends, which lost 3 bases and 5 bases, there was a span of 14 bases. The CDR3 bases are TGTGCCAGTAGTATCCAACCCCGGGTCGACGAGCAGTACTTC. This translates into CASSIQPRVDEQYF.

The chain is built from TRBV2 and TRBJ2-7; 12 bases line up with TRBD1. Germline V lookup: CDR1 SNHLY, CDR2 FYNNEI. Trimming at V came to 5 bases and at J to 2 bases, leaving 16 bases not matched to a gene. The CDR3 has 19 residues. The DNA of the CDR3 is TGTGCCAGCAGTATTAGGGGTGTGCCGGGACAGGGGGCAACCTACGAGCAGTACTTC. As protein: CASSIRGVPGQGATYEQYF.